The 17 T cell receptor beta chains below all came from one sample that was sequenced in a study of chronic HIV infection and antiretroviral therapy. TCRdb itself ran the 5' RACE reads through MiXCR, one entry per CDR3 protein. The sample lists tens of thousands of distinct CDR3 sequences; roughly 9.1% were seen once. The sequencing sample was made of peripheral blood. These receptors were obtained from an adult who had HIV and had not received antiretroviral therapy, or was an uninfected healthy control (not recorded which).

This clonotype was observed at least ten times. The gene calls are TRBV6-2 or TRBV6-3 and TRBJ1-6, with 8 bases that match TRBD1. Trimming at V came to 7 bases and at J to 4 bases, leaving 15 bases not matched to a gene. This CDR3 has 18 residues. Germline CDR1 and CDR2: MNHEY and SVGEGT. CDR3 in amino acids: CASTEVSDRASYNSPLHF. The DNA for the CDR3 is TGTGCCAGCACCGAAGTGTCGGACAGGGCGTCTTATAATTCACCCCTCCACTTT.

The table lists this clonotype with many counts. The rearrangement uses TRBV28 and TRBJ1-1, with D tentatively TRBD1 (5 bases). There are 11 residues in the CDR3. Germline V gene lookup returns CDR1 MDHEN and CDR2 SYDVKM. Trimming stripped 5 bases from V and 7 bases from J, with 8 bases between. CDR3 sequence: CASSLTGEAFF. CDR3 sequence (DNA): TGTGCCAGCAGTCTCACAGGTGAAGCTTTCTTT. Full variable domain (remainder filled in from reference TRBV28 and TRBJ1-1): DVKVTQSSRYLVKRTGEKVFLECVQDMDHENMFWYRQDPGLGLRLIYFSYDVKMKEKGDIPEGYSVSREKKERFSLILESASTNQTSMYLCASSLTGEAFFGQGTRLTVV.

In regard to this clonotype: This sequence may be a read error, since a much larger clone differs from it by one base. The V gene is TRBV15, the J gene TRBJ1-1; a possible D gene is TRBD1 (5 bases). Trimming took 4 bases from V and 0 from J, leaving 9 bases between them. This CDR3 spans 14 amino acids. Germline V gives CDR1 LNHNV, CDR2 YYDKDF (reference sequence). The CDR3 here is CATSTEGMNTEAFF. In DNA, the CDR3 is TGTGCCACCAGCACTGAGGGGATGAACACTGAAGCTTTCTTT.

The CDR3 region has the DNA TGTGCCAGCAGCCAAGGACTGGGTGAGCAGTTCTTC. This gives the protein CASSQGLGEQFF. The gene calls are TRBV3-1 and TRBJ2-1; D is undetermined. The CDR3 extends over 12 amino acids. Germline V gene sequence: CDR1 LGHDT, CDR2 YNNKEL (reference sequence). Trimming shortened V by 1 base and J by 9 bases, and 7 bases separated the two germline ends.

This clonotype was observed a few times. This chain connects TRBV5-1 to TRBJ1-1; D is ambiguous. Germline V lookup: CDR1 SGHRS, CDR2 YFSETQ. The V end was cut by 2 bases, the J end by 6 bases, with 5 bases between. The CDR3 totals 11 residues. This CDR3 reads CASSLGSEAFF. In DNA, the CDR3 is TGCGCCAGCAGCTTAGGCTCTGAAGCTTTCTTT.

This clonotype has a handful of counts. This chain uses TRBV5-1 with TRBJ2-3, with TRBD2 identical over 7 bases. Trimming cost V 1 base and J 3 bases; bases outside gene matches: 8. The CDR3 contains 16 residues. Germline-derived CDR1 and CDR2 are SGHRS and YFSETQ. CDR3 in amino acids: CASSLLRGRSTDTQYF. CDR3 nucleotides: TGCGCCAGCAGCTTGCTGCGGGGGAGAAGTACAGATACGCAGTATTTT.

The genes are TRBV29-1 and TRBJ1-1, with 8 bases aligning to TRBD1. CDR3 length: 13 amino acids. Germline V gene lookup returns CDR1 SQVTM and CDR2 ANQGSEA. The trim removed 4 bases at V and 1 base at J, leaving 2 bases unmatched. CDR3 DNA sequence: TGCAGCGTTGCGGGACAGGAGAACACTGAAGCTTTCTTT. Translated: CSVAGQENTEAFF.

This clonotype was observed at least ten times. The J gene is TRBJ2-7, the V gene TRBV4-3; a weak D match, TRBD2 (5 bases). This CDR3 comprises 16 residues. Trimming removed 0 bases from V and 2 bases from J, with 14 bases in between. The germline CDR1 and CDR2 sequences are LGHNA and YSLEER. Written as DNA, the CDR3 is TGCGCCAGCAGCCAAGATCATTCACGGCGGGCCTACGAGCAGTACTTC. Translated, it gives CASSQDHSRRAYEQYF.

This clonotype was seen ten or more times. This chain uses TRBV12-3 or TRBV12-4 with TRBJ1-1; TRBD1 agrees at 7 bases. The CDR3 is made up of 17 amino acids. The trim removed 5 bases at V and 2 bases at J, leaving 14 bases unmatched. The CDR3 DNA sequence: TGTGCCAGCAGTCCCCGGACAGGTTGGAAGACTAACACTGAAGCTTTCTTT. It codes for CASSPRTGWKTNTEAFF.

This clonotype showed up many times. The chain recombines TRBV20-1 with TRBJ2-5; unclear D gene. Germline lookup yields CDR1 DFQATT and CDR2 SNEGSKA (reference sequence). The CDR3 sequence is 12 residues long. The V gene lost 4 bases and the J gene lost 6 bases, with 12 bases spanning the gap. The CDR3 coding sequence is TGCAGTGCTACCGGGCTCGGAAAGACCCAGTACTTC. Residues: CSATGLGKTQYF.

Details on this clonotype: A read error may be the cause here, since a much bigger clone is one base away. This chain joins TRBV9 and TRBJ2-6; either TRBD1 or TRBD2 may fit D (5 bases each). The germline CDR1 and CDR2 sequences are SGDLS and YYNGEE. The CDR3 totals 15 residues. CDR3 residues: CASSVEGAGANVPTF. The CDR3 DNA is TGTGCCAGCAGCGTAGAGGGAGCTGGGGCCAACGTCCCGACTTTC.

The V call is TRBV7-2, the J call TRBJ1-1, with TRBD1 as a possible D gene (6 bases). Trimming left V 5 bases short and J 3 bases short, with 22 bases between. The CDR3 loop spans 17 amino acids. In germline, CDR1 is SGHTA, CDR2 FQGNSA. The CDR3 protein is CASSPPEVLGADTEAFF. CDR3 nucleotides: TGTGCCAGCAGCCCACCAGAAGTGTTGGGGGCCGACACTGAAGCTTTCTTT. Full variable domain (rest looked up from reference TRBV7-2 and TRBJ1-1): GAGVSQSPSNKVTEKGKDVELRCDPISGHTALYWYRQSLGQGLEFLIYFQGNSAPDKSGLPSDRFSAERTGGSVSTLTIQRTQQEDSAVYLCASSPPEVLGADTEAFFGQGTRLTVV.

There are many counts of this clonotype. The chain joins TRBV10-3 to TRBJ2-3; TRBD1 matches 7 bases. V was clipped by 8 bases and J by 0 bases; unmatched bases: 5. The CDR3 runs 14 residues. Germline V gene lookup returns CDR1 ENHRY and CDR2 SYGVKD. The chain's CDR3 is CAIQGVPSTDTQYF. The DNA of the CDR3 is TGTGCCATCCAGGGGGTTCCTAGCACAGATACGCAGTATTTT.

The rearrangement links TRBV6-2 or TRBV6-3 to TRBJ2-3; 12 bases align to TRBD2. CDR1 is MNHEY and CDR2 is SVGEGT in the germline V gene. Trimming removed 0 bases from V and 4 bases from J; junction bases left unmatched: 2. The CDR3 has 16 residues. CDR3 coding DNA: TGTGCCAGCAGTTACTCGACTAGCGGGAGAGCAGATACGCAGTATTTT. The encoded protein is CASSYSTSGRADTQYF.

This clonotype has a count of ten or more. V is TRBV7-6 and J is TRBJ2-7; 10 bases are shared with TRBD2. Looked up from germline, CDR1 is SGHVS and CDR2 is FNYEAQ. V dropped 5 bases and J dropped 4; count of bases not matched to a gene: 8. This CDR3 is 15 amino acids long. This chain's CDR3 is CASSATEAGGYEQYF. CDR3 DNA: TGTGCCAGCAGCGCCACAGAAGCGGGAGGGTACGAGCAGTACTTC.

A remark on this clonotype: One junction end does not reproduce the germline sequence, and a read error may be involved. The gene calls are TRBV9 and TRBJ2-2; possible D gene TRBD1, 5 bases. This CDR3 spans 14 amino acids. Looked up from germline, CDR1 is SGDLS and CDR2 is YYNGEE. The CDR3 is CASNVGANTWELFF. DNA of the CDR3: TGTGCCAGCAACGTAGGGGCGAACACCTGGGAGCTGTTTTTT.

The CDR3 DNA reads as TGTGCCAGCAGCCCTAGCGGGATCATGGGCGAGCAGTACTTC. Translating it yields CASSPSGIMGEQYF. The chain combines TRBV3-1 with TRBJ2-7; 9 bases fit TRBD2. J gave up 6 bases and V 4 bases, and 7 bases lay outside the gene matches. This CDR3 contains 14 residues. Germline-derived CDR1 and CDR2 are LGHDT and YNNKEL (reference sequence).